This T cell receptor (beta chain) came from a study of graft-versus-host responses after intestinal transplantation. The overall study: The transplants performed in recipients were multivisceral, liver-intestinal, or isolated intestinal.

On this clone: The target antigen is unknown.

Using immunoSEQ multiplex PCR, the repertoire was profiled, and TCRdb retains in-frame clones only, with some absent. The table lists nearly 90,000 clones, roughly 87% of them singletons, with about a sixth in the top ten. Study results and caveats: Early HvG declines after transplant were associated with peak circulating GvH clone levels. There were GvH clones found in recipient marrow, and some of them appeared first in ileum or blood. High graft-versus-host to host-versus-graft clonal ratios were found in allografts of patients who had graft-donor T cell macrochimerism.

CDR1 SGHNT and CDR2 YYREEE come from the germline V gene (reference sequence). There are 16 residues in the CDR3. Germline trimming cut 0 bases from V and 2 bases from J; bases unmatched to any gene: 5. J is TRBJ2-1 and V is TRBV5-4; 7 positions agree with TRBD2. The sequence came from a human donor who received an intestinal transplant. The material sequenced was unstimulated CD8+ T cells sorted from spleen or lymph node cells, taken before intestinal transplant. This CDR3 is CASSLDWTRAYNEQFF. DNA for the CDR3: TGTGCCAGCAGCTTGGATTGGACTAGAGCCTACAATGAGCAGTTCTTC.